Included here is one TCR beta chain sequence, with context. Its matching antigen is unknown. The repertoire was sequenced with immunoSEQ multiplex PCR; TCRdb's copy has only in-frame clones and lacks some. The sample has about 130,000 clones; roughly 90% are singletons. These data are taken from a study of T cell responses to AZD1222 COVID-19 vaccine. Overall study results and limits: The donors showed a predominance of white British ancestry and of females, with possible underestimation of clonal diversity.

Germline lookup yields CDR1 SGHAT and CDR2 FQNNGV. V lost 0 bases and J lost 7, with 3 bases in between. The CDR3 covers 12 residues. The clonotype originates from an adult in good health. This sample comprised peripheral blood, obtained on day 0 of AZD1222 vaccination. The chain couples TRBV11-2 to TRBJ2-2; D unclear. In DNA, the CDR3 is TGTGCCAGCAGCTTAGACGTCGGGGAGCTGTTTTTT. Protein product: CASSLDVGELFF.